This T cell receptor (beta chain) was identified in a study of OX40 agonist ivuxolimab in advanced cancers. Study results and limitations: At 0.1 to 3.0 mg/kg and by week 6, CD4+ and CD8+ T cells in the blood had expanded clonally.

Only in-frame clones appear in the TCRdb table, and some are missing; sequencing was by immunoSEQ multiplex PCR. The sample consists of 69,000 or so clones, 82% of them appearing once. Comments on this clone: Its antigen remains unidentified.

The origin of this receptor is an adult with an advanced solid tumor such as melanoma, head and neck, liver or kidney cancer. The material was CD4+ or CD8+ T cells sorted from blood, obtained in a trial of the OX40 agonist ivuxolimab.

The chain's CDR3 is CASSRGHPGGPQHF. DNA for the CDR3: TGTGCCAGCAGTCGGGGGCACCCAGGCGGGCCCCAGCATTTT. The J gene is TRBJ1-5, the V gene TRBV5-8, with D maybe TRBD1 (6 bases). Germline CDR1 is SGHTS and CDR2 is YDEGEE. The CDR3 is 14 residues long. The V gene lost 5 bases and the J gene lost 9 bases, with 18 bases spanning the gap.